This T cell receptor (beta chain) was profiled in a study of OX40 agonist ivuxolimab in advanced cancers. A remark on this clone: Its antigen is not identified.

The study's findings and limits: Normalized expansion of T-cell clones was also low for some nonresponders. Among patients with partial responses at 0.1-3.0 mg/kg, clonal expansion was among the lowest.

Sequenced by immunoSEQ multiplex PCR; TCRdb stores in-frame clones only, minus some. The data hold tens of thousands of clones, with around 86% observed a single time. The CDR3 totals 15 residues. V lost 4 bases, J lost 6 bases, and 13 bases lay in between. CDR1 and CDR2 (germline): SGHVS, FQNEAQ. This TCR derives from an adult with an advanced solid tumor such as melanoma, head and neck, liver or kidney cancer. The specimen comprised CD4+ or CD8+ T cells sorted from blood, sampled in a trial of the OX40 agonist ivuxolimab. The rearrangement uses TRBV7-8 and TRBJ1-6, with D unresolved. CDR3 in amino acids: CASSWGWQINSPLHF. CDR3 sequence (DNA): TGTGCCAGCAGCTGGGGATGGCAGATTAATTCACCCCTCCACTTT.